The text below deals with one T cell receptor beta chain. The antigen remains undetermined. Purity above 95% was achieved in all sorted populations. Germline V lookup: CDR1 KGHSH, CDR2 LQKENI. CDR3 length: 15 residues. With 4 bases clipped from V and 3 bases from J, the junction kept 5 bases outside the gene matches. The study reverse transcribed the entire isolated RNA, so it sequenced expressed TCRB transcripts. Sequencing was performed with immunoSEQ multiplex PCR; in TCRdb, only in-frame clones are kept and a portion is missing. The sample shows 600,000 to 650,000 clones, 15% to 17% of them seen only once. The data are from a study of beta chain features in type 1 diabetes. General study results and limits: All four CD4+ subsets of Type 1 diabetes patients contained TCRB CDR3s that were moderately but significantly shorter. The analysis here could not establish whether HLA type shapes TCRB rearrangement.

The sequence was obtained from a young man in good health. The specimen was naive CD4+ T cells from blood. V usage is TRBV18 and J usage is TRBJ2-7, with 11 bases aligning to TRBD2. The CDR3 loop reads CASSLGLADFYEQYF. CDR3 bases: TGTGCCAGCTCACTGGGACTAGCGGACTTCTACGAGCAGTACTTC.